The 17 T cell receptor beta chains listed next were all sequenced from one sample in a study of human T cells and chemical hapten exposure. The time point was: patch test 2, 6 weeks after DPC sensitization. Treatment in this sample: therapeutic diphenylcyclopropenone sensitization with weekly scalp DPC. TCRdb called the RACE reads again in MiXCR, with one record for every CDR3 protein. The sample lists 95,000 or so distinct CDR3 sequences, over 10% occurring once. The specimen comprised whole blood, sampled in connection with sensitization to the hapten diphenylcyclopropenone (DPC). These receptors originate from a woman between 35 and 50 years old with alopecia areata. Some clones in this sample may be carry-over from other donors' samples.

A word on this clonotype: A much larger clone sits a single nucleotide away, making a read error possible. The chain employs TRBV5-6 and TRBJ2-3; 11 bases align to TRBD2. CDR1 is SGHDT, CDR2 YYEEEE, per germline. The CDR3 has 15 residues. The CDR3 reads CVSSLALAGEDTQYF. CDR3 DNA sequence: TGTGTCAGCAGCTTGGCACTAGCGGGGGAAGATACGCAGTATTTT.

There are many counts of this clonotype. The chain couples TRBV12-3 or TRBV12-4 to TRBJ1-4; D ambiguous. V lost 5 bases, J lost 0 bases, and 16 bases lay in between. This CDR3 region has 17 residues. CDR3 sequence: CASSTRRASATNEKLFF. In DNA form, the CDR3 reads TGTGCCAGCAGTACTCGACGGGCGTCTGCAACTAATGAAAAACTGTTTTTT.

The chain recombines TRBV24-1 with TRBJ1-5; TRBD1 aligns across 9 bases. Germline lookup yields CDR1 KGHDR and CDR2 SFDVKD. The CDR3 totals 15 residues. V was pared by 7 bases and J by 2 bases, with 5 bases of the junction left unmatched. The CDR3 region has the DNA TGTGCCACCAGCCCACAGGGGGCCGGCAATCAGCCCCAGCATTTT. It specifies CATSPQGAGNQPQHF.

This clonotype came up many times. The V call is TRBV3-2, the J call TRBJ1-2. TRBV3-2 is assigned pseudogene status. CDR3 length: 15 residues. This CDR3 reads CASSQRPAKWGGYTF. CDR3 nucleotide sequence: TGTGCCAGCAGCCAGCGACCGGCAAAATGGGGTGGCTACACCTTC.

This clonotype was seen repeatedly, ten times or more. This chain joins TRBV20-1 and TRBJ1-1, with unresolved D. Trimming took off 5 bases at V and 11 bases at J, with 15 bases between the two ends. The germline gives CDR1 DFQATT, CDR2 SNEGSKA (reference sequence). The CDR3 sequence is 11 residues long. The DNA for the CDR3 is TGCAGTGCTCCGTTAGTCGCTTTGGCTTTCTTT. It yields the protein CSAPLVALAFF.

The DNA of the CDR3 is TGTGCCAGCAGCCCCCGTTTATTAGCTCAGAATGAGCAGTTCTTC. Protein sequence: CASSPRLLAQNEQFF. V is TRBV21-1 and J is TRBJ2-1. TRBV21-1 is flagged as a pseudogene. This CDR3 comprises 15 residues.

In this sample, this clonotype turned up many times. The J gene is TRBJ1-6, the V gene TRBV6-2 or TRBV6-3; D gene ambiguous. The V and J ends lost 0 bases and 9 bases respectively, with 6 bases between them. The V gene's germline CDR1 is MNHEY and CDR2 SVGEGT. CDR3 length: 13 residues. CDR3 DNA sequence: TGTGCCAGCAGTTACTCGACCCCTTCACCCCTCCACTTT. Its protein product is CASSYSTPSPLHF.

This clonotype was detected a few times. The V gene is TRBV7-8, the J gene TRBJ1-4, with 10 nucleotides matching TRBD1. Germline values: CDR1 SGHVS, CDR2 FQNEAQ. The J segment lost 9 bases and the V segment lost 8 bases, leaving 9 bases of the junction unmatched. The CDR3 totals 14 residues. For the CDR3, the DNA is TGTGCCAGCTCAAACCGGGACAGGGGTAAAAAACTGTTTTTT. Translating gives CASSNRDRGKKLFF.

The chain has TRBV19 and TRBJ2-1; a weak D match, TRBD1 (6 bases). CDR1 is LNHDA, CDR2 SQIVND, per germline (reference sequence). Trimming took off 5 bases at V and 5 bases at J, with 13 bases between the two ends. This CDR3 is built from 14 residues. CDR3 nucleotides: TGTGCCAGTAGTTTTCACAGGGAGAACAATGAGCAGTTCTTC. It yields the protein CASSFHRENNEQFF. Using reference TRBV19 and TRBJ2-1 for the parts outside the CDR3, the full variable domain is DGGITQSPKYLFRKEGQNVTLSCEQNLNHDAMYWYRQDPGQGLRLIYYSQIVNDFQKGDIAEGYSVSREKKESFPLTVTSAQKNPTAFYLCASSFHRENNEQFFGPGTRLTVL.

This clonotype has a count of ten or more. V gene TRBV6-2 or TRBV6-3 combines with J gene TRBJ1-1; D remains ambiguous. Trimming removed 7 bases from V and 2 bases from J, with 17 bases in between. CDR3 size: 15 residues. Germline V gives CDR1 MNHEY, CDR2 SVGEGT. CDR3 residues: CASNKPGRANTEAFF. The CDR3 nucleotides are TGTGCCAGCAACAAGCCCGGGCGGGCCAACACTGAAGCTTTCTTT.

V usage is TRBV28 and J usage is TRBJ1-1, with TRBD1 as a possible D gene (5 bases). CDR1 is MDHEN and CDR2 is SYDVKM in the germline V gene. V lost 10 bases and J 4 bases, leaving 13 bases between the germline ends. This CDR3 comprises 12 residues. The CDR3 coding sequence is TGTGCCACTCTAGGGGTGGGCACTGAAGCTTTCTTT. It encodes CATLGVGTEAFF.

Concerning this clonotype: Compared with germline, one end of the junction differs, possibly owing to a read error. The chain links TRBV29-1 to TRBJ2-1; 9 bases map to TRBD2. This CDR3 region has 11 residues. The germline CDR1 and CDR2 sequences are SQVTM and ANQGSEA. The CDR3 DNA follows: TGCAGCGTTAATTCAGGAGTAGCGGGAGTCTTC. As protein: CSVNSGVAGVF.

In this sample, this clonotype turned up many times. The chain combines TRBV28 with TRBJ1-1, with D unclear. Germline V gene sequence: CDR1 MDHEN, CDR2 SYDVKM. V gave up 10 bases and J gave up 6 bases, with 9 bases separating them. The CDR3 extends over 10 amino acids. The DNA for the CDR3 is TGTGCCACCAACCCCCCTGAAGCTTTCTTT. Protein: CATNPPEAFF.

The rearrangement joins TRBV29-1 to TRBJ2-2, with D tentatively TRBD2 (5 bases). Trimming took 4 bases from V and 2 from J, leaving 8 bases between them. The germline V gene encodes CDR1 SQVTM and CDR2 ANQGSEA. This CDR3 comprises 13 residues. The CDR3 DNA reads TGCAGCGTTGGCCGGGAAAACACCGGGGAGCTGTTTTTT. Amino acid sequence: CSVGRENTGELFF.

This clonotype was picked up a small number of times. The chain is built from TRBV10-2 and TRBJ2-7, with a possible D match to TRBD1 (6 bases). Germline CDR1 and CDR2: WSHSY and SAAADI. Trimming cost V 6 bases and J 3 bases, with 15 bases left between them. The CDR3 totals 14 residues. The CDR3 DNA reads as TGCGCCAGCAGGGCACTCCGGGACAACTACGAGCAGTACTTC. Translated, it gives CASRALRDNYEQYF.

This clonotype was seen at least ten times. The J gene is TRBJ2-1, the V gene TRBV18; 10 nucleotides agree with TRBD2. The CDR3 consists of 15 residues. In germline, CDR1 is KGHSH, CDR2 LQKENI. Trimming took 3 bases from V and 8 from J; bases not matched to a gene: 7. Here the CDR3 DNA reads TGTGCCAGCTCACCTCCGGGACTAGCGAGCGATGAGCAGTTCTTC. Translation gives CASSPPGLASDEQFF.

This clonotype occurred many times. The rearrangement links TRBV27 to TRBJ2-1; D perhaps matches TRBD2 (6 bases). The CDR3 is 15 residues long. CDR1 is MNHEY and CDR2 is SMNVEV in the germline V gene (reference sequence). V was clipped by 7 bases and J by 1 base, with 14 bases between them. The CDR3 bases are TGTGCCAGCACCCGACCCCGGGGGTCCTACAATGAGCAGTTCTTC. It yields the protein CASTRPRGSYNEQFF.